Ten or more counts support the clone carrying this T cell receptor beta chain. No antigen is known for it. TCRdb re-analysed the RT-PCR reads in MiXCR, keeping a single row per CDR3 protein. The sample holds hundreds of thousands of distinct CDR3 sequences; 10% to 15% are singletons and the top ten take roughly 13%. This specimen belongs to a study of response to subunit inactivated influenza vaccine. General study results and limits: The authors suggested that every seasonal influenza vaccination recruits few new T cells.

This sample comprised PBMCs from blood, obtained more than 35 days after vaccination. The receptor's source is a man aged 50-60 years who received an inactivated influenza vaccine.

CDR3 residues: CSARDLGTTQETQYF. For the CDR3, the DNA is TGCAGTGCTAGAGATCTAGGGACTACGCAAGAGACCCAGTACTTC. The chain recombines TRBV20-1 with TRBJ2-5, with TRBD2 identical over 7 bases. Germline V gives CDR1 DFQATT, CDR2 SNEGSKA (reference sequence). V trimming: 0 bases; J trimming: 2 bases; junction bases outside the gene matches: 6. The CDR3 is made up of 15 amino acids.